This TCR beta chain was observed in a study of T-cell memory formation after mild COVID-19. Findings and caveats of the study: Researchers found some responding clones in pre-infection memory, a sign that cross-reactive memory joined.

MiXCR, run by TCRdb on the 5' RACE reads, gives a single entry per CDR3 protein. The table lists roughly 450,000 distinct CDR3 sequences, 15% to 20% of them singletons. This clonotype was observed a few times. The antigen is not known. The origin of this receptor is an adult woman who had mild COVID-19 (a few samples of this study predate the infection). Cell type and time point are not known. Source material: PBMCs or a T cell subset sorted from them (not recorded which).

CDR3 sequence: CASSYETGGVYTF. In DNA form, the CDR3 reads TGTGCCAGCAGTTACGAGACAGGGGGCGTCTACACCTTC. The genes are TRBV6-5 and TRBJ1-2; 10 bases line up with TRBD1. The germline V gene encodes CDR1 MNHEY and CDR2 SVGAGI. The CDR3 sequence is 13 residues long. After removal of 2 bases from V and 10 bases from J, the junction contained 4 bases not matched to a gene.